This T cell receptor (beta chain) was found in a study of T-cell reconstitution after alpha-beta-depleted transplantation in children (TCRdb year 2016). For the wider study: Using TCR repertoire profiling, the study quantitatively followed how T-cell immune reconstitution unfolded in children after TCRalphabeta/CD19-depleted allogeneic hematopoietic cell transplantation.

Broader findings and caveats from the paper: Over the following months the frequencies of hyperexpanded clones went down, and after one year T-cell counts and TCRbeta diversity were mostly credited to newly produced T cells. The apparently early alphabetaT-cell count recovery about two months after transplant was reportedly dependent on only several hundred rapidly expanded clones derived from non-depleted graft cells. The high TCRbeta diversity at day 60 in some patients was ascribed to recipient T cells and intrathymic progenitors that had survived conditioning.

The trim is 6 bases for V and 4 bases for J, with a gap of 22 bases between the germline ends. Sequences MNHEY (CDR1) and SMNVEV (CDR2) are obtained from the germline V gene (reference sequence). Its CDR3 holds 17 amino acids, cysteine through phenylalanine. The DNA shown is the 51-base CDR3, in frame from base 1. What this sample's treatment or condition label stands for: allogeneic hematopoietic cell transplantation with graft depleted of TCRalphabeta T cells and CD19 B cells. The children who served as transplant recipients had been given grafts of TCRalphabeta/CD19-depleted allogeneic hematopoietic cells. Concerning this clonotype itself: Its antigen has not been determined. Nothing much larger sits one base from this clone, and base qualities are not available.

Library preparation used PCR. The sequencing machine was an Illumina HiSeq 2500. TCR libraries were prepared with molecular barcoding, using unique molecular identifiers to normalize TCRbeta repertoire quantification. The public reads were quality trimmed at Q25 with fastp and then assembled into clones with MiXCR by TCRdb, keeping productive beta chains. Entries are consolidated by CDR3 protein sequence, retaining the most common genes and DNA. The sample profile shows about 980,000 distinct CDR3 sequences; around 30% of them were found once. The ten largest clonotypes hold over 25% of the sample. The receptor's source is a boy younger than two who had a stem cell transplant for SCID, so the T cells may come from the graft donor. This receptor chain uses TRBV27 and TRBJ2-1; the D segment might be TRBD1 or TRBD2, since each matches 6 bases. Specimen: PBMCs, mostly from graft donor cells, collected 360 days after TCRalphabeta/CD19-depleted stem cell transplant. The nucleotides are TGTGCCAGCAGCTCCCGCCGGGGGCCTAGCCCTTACAATGAGCAGTTCTTC. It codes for CASSSRRGPSPYNEQFF.